The rows below give T cell receptor beta chains drawn from one sample of a study of neoadjuvant nivolumab and ipilimumab in lung cancer. The data were produced by immunoSEQ multiplex PCR, yet TCRdb's version contains in-frame clones alone and is incomplete. This sample has over a thousand clones, with 80% found just once. Sample: tumor tissue, taken before neoadjuvant nivolumab, alone or with ipilimumab. The receptor source for this set is an adult with non-small cell lung cancer. The CDR3 runs from the conserved cysteine through the conserved F or W. D genes are given only for firm matches. Expanded clones are given a class, and other clones once, few, many or no size at all.

TRBV6-1	-	TRBJ2-3	-	TGTGCCAGCAGTGAACCCCCCCGGGGCGGAGATACGCAGTATTTT	CASSEPPRGGDTQYF
TRBV21-1	once	TRBJ2-7	-	TGTGCCAGCAGGGGGTGGAACGAGCAGTACTTC	CASRGWNEQYF
TRBV6-1	-	TRBJ2-6	TRBD2	TGTGCCAGCAGTGAACGGGGGGCTGGGGCCAACGTCCTGACTTTC	CASSERGAGANVLTF
TRBV2	-	TRBJ2-3	-	TGTGCCAGCAGGAGACTGACAGATACGCAGTATTTT	CASRRLTDTQYF
TRBV18	-	TRBJ1-3	TRBD1	TGTGCCAGCTCCCAGGACAGGGGAATCACCATATATTTT	CASSQDRGITIYF
TRBV27	once	TRBJ2-7	-	TGTGCCAGCACTCCCCGGGGAGTTTCTAGGGAGCAGTACTTC	CASTPRGVSREQYF
TRBV5-1	-	TRBJ2-1	TRBD2	TGCGCCAGCAGCTTGAGGAGCGGACTAGCGAACAATGAGCAGTTCTTC	CASSLRSGLANNEQFF
TRBV11-2	-	TRBJ1-1	TRBD1	TGTGCCAGCAGCCATAGGACAGGGCTAAGGGAAGCTTTCTTT	CASSHRTGLREAFF
TRBV11-2	-	TRBJ2-5	TRBD2	TGTGCCAGCAGCTTTGGGAGACTAGCGGAGACCCAGTACTTC	CASSFGRLAETQYF
TRBV15	-	TRBJ2-2	TRBD1	TGTGCCACCAGCAGAAGGACAGGGGTGAACACCGGGGAGCTGTTTTTT	CATSRRTGVNTGELFF
TRBV10-1	-	TRBJ2-7	TRBD1	TGCGCCAGCAGTGGGGGACAGGGGGCGGGGGAGCAGTACTTC	CASSGGQGAGEQYF
TRBV5-4	-	TRBJ2-7	TRBD1	TGTGCCAGCAGCCTGGACAGGGTGAGTTACGAGCAGTACTTC	CASSLDRVSYEQYF
TRBV2	once	TRBJ2-7	-	TGTGCCAGCAGCTACGGACCGGGGATCGACGAGCAGTACTTC	CASSYGPGIDEQYF
TRBV6-5	-	TRBJ2-3	TRBD2	TGTGCCAGCAGTTGGCGGGAGCCCTCAGATACGCAGTATTTT	CASSWREPSDTQYF
TRBV30	once	TRBJ1-5	TRBD1	TGTGCCTGCCACGGCCCCAGACAGGGGATAAATCAGCCCCAGCATTTT	CACHGPRQGINQPQHF
TRBV6-5	-	TRBJ1-2	-	TGTGCCAGCAGTTACTCGGGAGGGGGCTATGGCTACACCTTC	CASSYSGGGYGYTF
TRBV14	few	TRBJ2-5	-	TGTGCCAGCAGTCAAACAGGTCCCCAGTACTTC	CASSQTGPQYF
TRBV14	-	TRBJ2-5	TRBD2	TGTGCCAGCAGCCAGGCTCCCGGACTAGCGTTTCCCACTTCCCTATCAAGGTCCCAGTACTTC	CASSQAPGLAFPTSLSRSQYF
TRBV7-2	-	TRBJ2-4	-	TGTGCCAGCAGCTTATTTGGGCTTCAGTACTTC	CASSLFGLQYF
TRBV7-8	-	TRBJ2-7	TRBD1	TGTGCCAGCAGCTCCCCGGGGACAGGGATCTACGAGCAGTACTTC	CASSSPGTGIYEQYF
TRBV9	once	TRBJ2-1	TRBD2	TGTGCCAGCAGCCTTAGACTAGCGGGAGCCTACAATGAGCAGTTCTTC	CASSLRLAGAYNEQFF
TRBV6-1	-	TRBJ1-1	-	TGTGCCAGCACCAAAAACACTGAAGCTTTCTTT	CASTKNTEAFF
TRBV9	-	TRBJ1-2	TRBD1	TGTGCCAGCAGCGAGGGACAGGGGGTTTATGGCTACACCTTC	CASSEGQGVYGYTF
TRBV18	-	TRBJ2-1	TRBD1	TGTGCCAGCCAACCCCCGGGACAGACCTACAATGAGCAGTTCTTC	CASQPPGQTYNEQFF
TRBV9	-	TRBJ2-4	TRBD2	TGTGCCAGCAGCGTAGGGGGGGGAGTGCGGGGTAAAAACATTCAGTACTTC	CASSVGGGVRGKNIQYF
TRBV28	-	TRBJ2-7	-	TGTACCAGCGGGCAGGGGGTTGACGAGCAGTACTTC	CTSGQGVDEQYF
TRBV2	-	TRBJ2-7	TRBD2	TGTGCCAGCAGCGCCGGGACTAGCGGGAGATCGGGGGAGCAGTACTTC	CASSAGTSGRSGEQYF
TRBV6-1	few	TRBJ1-3	-	TGTGCCAGCAGGAGCCTTGGAAACACCATATATTTT	CASRSLGNTIYF
TRBV5-6	-	TRBJ2-2	-	TGTGCCAGCAGTAGGGACCCCACCGGCGCCGGGGAGCTGTTTTTT	CASSRDPTGAGELFF
TRBV6-5	-	TRBJ1-1	TRBD1	TGTGCCAGCAGCGGGACAGTAAACACTGAAGCTTTCTTT	CASSGTVNTEAFF
TRBV30	-	TRBJ1-2	-	TGTGCCTGGACATGGGGAGGACTCTATGGCTACACCTTC	CAWTWGGLYGYTF
TRBV14	-	TRBJ1-2	-	TGTGCCAGCAGCCATGAGGAGAGGGTATCAGGCTACACCTTC	CASSHEERVSGYTF
TRBV7-6	-	TRBJ2-1	-	TGTGCCAGCAGCGCTGTTGGGGCGGGCTACAATGAGCAGTTCTTC	CASSAVGAGYNEQFF
TRBV19	-	TRBJ2-1	-	TGTGCCAGTAGCCCGAGATTTTTTGTGCGGGCCGATGAGCAGTTCTTC	CASSPRFFVRADEQFF
TRBV19	-	TRBJ2-3	-	TGTGCCAGTAGTATAGTCGGCGGGAGCACAGATACGCAGTATTTT	CASSIVGGSTDTQYF
TRBV6-1	-	TRBJ1-5	-	TGTGCCAGCAGTGTTTCGACTTCTACTTGGGGCAATCAGCCCCAGCATTTT	CASSVSTSTWGNQPQHF
TRBV29-1	-	TRBJ1-1	-	TGCAGCGTTGAAGATGGGCAGATCTGGGGGGACACTGAAGCTTTCTTT	CSVEDGQIWGDTEAFF
TRBV28	-	TRBJ2-3	TRBD1	TGTGCCAGCAGTTTCGACAGGGGGCGGACAGATACGCAGTATTTT	CASSFDRGRTDTQYF
TRBV4-2	-	TRBJ2-7	-	TGTGCCAGCAGCCAAGGTCCGGAATACGAGCAGTACTTC	CASSQGPEYEQYF
TRBV6-5	-	TRBJ1-4	-	TGTGCCAGCAGTTACTCGCGGAGGCCTAATGAAAAACTGTTTTTT	CASSYSRRPNEKLFF
TRBV6-5	-	TRBJ2-7	-	TGTGCCAGCAGTTACTCGCGGGATACCTACGAGCAGTACTTC	CASSYSRDTYEQYF
TRBV19	-	TRBJ1-1	-	TGTGCCAGTAGTACAGCAGGGGCCACTGAAGCTTTCTTT	CASSTAGATEAFF
TRBV2	-	TRBJ1-5	-	TGTGCCAGCAGTGAAGCTCCTACACAAAGCAATCAGCCCCAGCATTTT	CASSEAPTQSNQPQHF
TRBV19	-	TRBJ1-3	-	TGTGCCAGTAGGGTGAACTCTGGAAACACCATATATTTT	CASRVNSGNTIYF
TRBV15	few	TRBJ1-4	TRBD1	TGTGCCACCGCCGACAGGGTCAATGAAAAACTGTTTTTT	CATADRVNEKLFF
TRBV29-1	-	TRBJ1-1	-	TGCAGCGTTGAGAGCAGAGCGCGGAACACTGAAGCTTTCTTT	CSVESRARNTEAFF
TRBV7-9	-	TRBJ2-6	-	TGTGCCGCGCAGGGGTCTGGGGCCAACGTCCTGACTTTC	CAAQGSGANVLTF
TRBV7-8	-	TRBJ2-7	-	TGTGCCAGCAGCTTAGAGCTTGGGACCTCCTACGAGCAGTACTTC	CASSLELGTSYEQYF
TRBV18	once	TRBJ2-7	TRBD2	TGTGCCAGCTCAACACGCACTACTAGCGGGAGCGAGGAGCAGTACTTC	CASSTRTTSGSEEQYF
TRBV29-1	-	TRBJ2-5	-	TGCAGCGTTGAAGATCCCCGCCGACTAGTAGTTCAAGAGACCCAGTACTTC	CSVEDPRRLVVQETQYF
TRBV6-5	-	TRBJ1-2	-	TGTGCCAGCACCCGGCGAGGAGGGTCCGTCTCCGGCTACACCTTC	CASTRRGGSVSGYTF
TRBV7-8	-	TRBJ2-1	TRBD2	TGTGCCAGCTCGCTAGCGGCGTACAATGAGCAGTTCTTC	CASSLAAYNEQFF
TRBV18	-	TRBJ2-1	TRBD2	TGTGCCAGCTCACCGCAAGCGGGAGAGGCGGAGTTCTTC	CASSPQAGEAEFF
TRBV18	-	TRBJ2-7	TRBD2	TGTGCCAGCTCACCCGGACTAGCGGGGGGGAATTACGAGCAGTACTTC	CASSPGLAGGNYEQYF